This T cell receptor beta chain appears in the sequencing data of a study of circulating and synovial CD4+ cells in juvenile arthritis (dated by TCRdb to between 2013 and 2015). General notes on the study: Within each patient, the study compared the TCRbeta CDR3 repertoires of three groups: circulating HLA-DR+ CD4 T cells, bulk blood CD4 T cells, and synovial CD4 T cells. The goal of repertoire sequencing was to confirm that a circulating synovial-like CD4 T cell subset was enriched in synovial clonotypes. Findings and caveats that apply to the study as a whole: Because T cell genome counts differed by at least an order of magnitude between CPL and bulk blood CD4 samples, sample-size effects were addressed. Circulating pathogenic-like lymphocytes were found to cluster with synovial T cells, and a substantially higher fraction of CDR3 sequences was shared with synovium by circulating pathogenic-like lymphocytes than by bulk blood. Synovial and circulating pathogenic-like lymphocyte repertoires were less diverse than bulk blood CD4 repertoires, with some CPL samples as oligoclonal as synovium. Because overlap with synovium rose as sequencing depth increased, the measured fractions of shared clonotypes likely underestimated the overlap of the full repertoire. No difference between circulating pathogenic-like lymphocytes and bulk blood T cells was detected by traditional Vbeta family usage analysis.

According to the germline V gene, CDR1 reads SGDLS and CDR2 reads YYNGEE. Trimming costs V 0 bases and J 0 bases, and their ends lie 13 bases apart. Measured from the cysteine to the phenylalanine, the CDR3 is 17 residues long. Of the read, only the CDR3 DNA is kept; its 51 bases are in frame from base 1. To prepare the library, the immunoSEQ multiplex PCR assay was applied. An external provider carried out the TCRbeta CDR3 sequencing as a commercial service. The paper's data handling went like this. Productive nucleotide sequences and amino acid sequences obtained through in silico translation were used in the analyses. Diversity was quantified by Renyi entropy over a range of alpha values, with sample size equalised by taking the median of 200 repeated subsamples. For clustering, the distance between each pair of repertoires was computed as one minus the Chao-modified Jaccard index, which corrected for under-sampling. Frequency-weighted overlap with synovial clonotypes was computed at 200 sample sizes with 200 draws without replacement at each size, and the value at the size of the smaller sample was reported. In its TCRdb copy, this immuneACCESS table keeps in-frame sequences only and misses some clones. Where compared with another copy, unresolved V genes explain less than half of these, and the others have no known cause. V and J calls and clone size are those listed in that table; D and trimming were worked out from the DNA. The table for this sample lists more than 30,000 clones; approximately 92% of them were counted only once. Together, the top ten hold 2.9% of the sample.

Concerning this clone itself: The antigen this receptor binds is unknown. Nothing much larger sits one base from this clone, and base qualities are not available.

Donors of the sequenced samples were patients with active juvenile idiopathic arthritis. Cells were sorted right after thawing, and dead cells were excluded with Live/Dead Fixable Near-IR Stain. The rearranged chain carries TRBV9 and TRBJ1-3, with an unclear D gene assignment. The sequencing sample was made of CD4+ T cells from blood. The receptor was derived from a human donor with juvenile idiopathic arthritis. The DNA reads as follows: TGTGCCAGCAGCGTAGGGAACGGTGGGAGCTCTGGAAACACCATATATTTT. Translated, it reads CASSVGNGGSSGNTIYF.